This TCR beta chain emerged from a study of cytomegalovirus exposure and HLA in healthy donors. Findings and limits, study-wide: In vitro assays verified that three CMV-associated chains recognized CMV antigens specifically.

Sequencing used immunoSEQ multiplex PCR; TCRdb keeps in-frame clones, though not all of them. The sample consists of hundreds of thousands of clones, over 75% of them appearing once. This clone was recorded once. Its target is unknown. Looked up from germline, CDR1 is MDHEN and CDR2 is SYDVKM. The CDR3 extends over 11 amino acids. V lost 7 bases and J lost 8; bases outside the gene matches: 5. Sequencing input: PBMCs. The chain uses TRBV28 and TRBJ2-7, with 7 bases fitting TRBD1. This TCR derives from a woman in her late teens or twenties in good health and CMV-seropositive. This chain's CDR3 is CASNQGDKQYF. CDR3 DNA sequence: TGTGCCAGCAATCAGGGGGATAAGCAGTACTTC.